These 20 T cell receptor beta chains were all obtained from the same sample, sequenced in a study (dated by TCRdb to the mid-2010s). Receptors were amplified or captured by 5' RACE. Sequencing was performed on an Illumina MiSeq. TCRdb applied fastp at Q25 and MiXCR to the public reads, then kept only in-frame beta chains. CDR3 protein duplicates are merged, each entry listing the most common genes and DNA. This sample holds roughly 54,000 distinct CDR3 sequences; under 20% were observed only once. The ten largest make up 2% to 2.5% of the sample. Sequenced material: naive CD4+ T cells sorted from blood. The cell subset or site label for this specimen denotes: naive CD4+ T cells, CD4+CD45RA+CD25-. The receptors originated from a female donor with breast cancer.

Notes on this clonotype: Germline is not matched at one junction end, which may reflect a read error. CDR3 protein: CTISESKGAVTEAFF. The DNA for the CDR3 is TGTACCATCAGTGAGTCGAAGGGGGCAGTAACTGAAGCTTTCTTT. The chain joins TRBV10-3 to TRBJ1-1, with 7 nucleotides matching TRBD1. Germline V gene sequence: CDR1 ENHRY, CDR2 SYGVKD. The CDR3 totals 15 residues.

This clonotype was picked up many times. The chain links TRBV15 to TRBJ2-5, with 7 positions matching TRBD1. Germline CDR1 LNHNV, CDR2 YYDKDF (reference sequence). The CDR3 contains 15 residues. Losses at the gene ends were 5 bases for V and 0 bases for J; bases not matched to a gene: 6. The CDR3 nucleotides are TGTGCCACCAGCGTACCCGGGACAGACCAAGAGACCCAGTACTTC. Protein sequence: CATSVPGTDQETQYF.

The CDR3 sequence is CASSEEAGSYNEQFF. The CDR3 DNA reads TGTGCCAGCAGTGAGGAAGCGGGCTCCTACAATGAGCAGTTCTTC. The rearrangement joins TRBV2 to TRBJ2-1, with a possible D match to TRBD2 (6 bases). Germline CDR1 reads SNHLY; CDR2 reads FYNNEI. The CDR3 extends over 15 amino acids. Deletions cut 3 bases from V and 0 bases from J, with 9 bases between.

Comments on this clonotype: A much larger clone sits a single nucleotide away, making a read error possible. The rearrangement links TRBV28 to TRBJ1-1, with D perhaps TRBD1 (6 bases). Between the trimmed V and J ends, which lost 6 bases and 7 bases, there was a span of 15 bases. The length of the CDR3 is 13 residues. The V gene's germline CDR1 is MDHEN and CDR2 SYDVKM. CDR3 amino acids: CASRHTGFNEAFF. CDR3 nucleotide sequence: TGTGCCAGCAGGCACACAGGGTTTAATGAAGCTTTCTTT.

The table lists this clonotype with many counts. The chain carries TRBV6-5 and TRBJ2-4; possibly TRBD1 or TRBD2 for D (6 bases each). V was cut by 7 bases and J by 16 bases, with 20 bases left in between. Germline CDR1 MNHEY, CDR2 SVGAGI. The CDR3 extends over 12 amino acids. The CDR3 loop reads CASTNSWGAPYF. Here the CDR3 DNA reads TGTGCCAGCACCAACTCGTGGGGGGCCCCTTACTTC.

This chain joins TRBV5-1 and TRBJ2-2; 9 positions agree with TRBD1. Germline CDR1 SGHRS, CDR2 YFSETQ. J was trimmed by 0 bases and V by 4 bases; bases with no gene match: 7. CDR3 length: 17 amino acids. The CDR3 DNA sequence: TGCGCCAGCAGCCGGGGGGACAGGGACGCGAACACCGGGGAGCTGTTTTTT. Translation: CASSRGDRDANTGELFF.

In its sample, this clonotype was seen many times. The chain employs TRBV6-5 and TRBJ2-7; 8 bases are a match to TRBD1. V shed 5 bases and J 2 bases; nucleotides not matched to a gene: 8. CDR3 length equals 15 residues. Germline values: CDR1 MNHEY, CDR2 SVGAGI. DNA of the CDR3: TGTGCCAGCAGTGACCGACAGGGGACTCCCTACGAGCAGTACTTC. As protein: CASSDRQGTPYEQYF.

This clonotype has ten or more counts. This sequence joins TRBV5-1 and TRBJ2-2; D may be TRBD2 (5 bases). V lost 4 bases to trimming and J lost 9 bases, with 16 bases between them. The CDR3 length is 14 residues. Germline loops: CDR1 SGHRS, CDR2 YFSETQ. In DNA form, the CDR3 reads TGCGCCAGCAGCCTCGGGGTCCTCTCGAGGGAGCTGTTTTTT. Residues: CASSLGVLSRELFF.

The V gene is TRBV7-9, the J gene TRBJ1-1, with unresolved D. Germline-derived CDR1 and CDR2 are SEHNR and FQNEAQ (reference sequence). The CDR3 runs to 13 residues. Trimming took 2 bases from V and 10 from J, leaving 14 bases between them. CDR3 DNA: TGTGCCAGCAGCTTATCCCCGGCCCATGGAGCTTTCTTT. This translates into CASSLSPAHGAFF.

This clonotype was detected a few times. The chain recombines TRBV4-1 with TRBJ2-1; 7 nucleotides line up with TRBD2. From germline, CDR1 is MGHRA and CDR2 YSYEKL. V dropped 6 bases and J dropped 2; count of bases not matched to a gene: 7. CDR3 size: 15 residues. CDR3 region: CASSPSGMTYNEQFF. The CDR3, as DNA: TGCGCCAGCAGTCCTAGCGGAATGACCTACAATGAGCAGTTCTTC.

V is TRBV7-2 and J is TRBJ2-5; the D gene could be TRBD1 or TRBD2 (5 bases each). The V gene's germline CDR1 is SGHTA and CDR2 FQGNSA. Trimming cost V 3 bases and J 5 bases, with 13 bases left between them. This CDR3 is built from 14 residues. The CDR3 is CASSLGPGEETQYF. CDR3 bases: TGTGCCAGCAGCTTGGGACCCGGTGAGGAGACCCAGTACTTC.

In its sample, this clonotype was seen many times. The V and J genes are TRBV5-1 and TRBJ2-5; 13 bases align to TRBD2. CDR1 is SGHRS and CDR2 is YFSETQ in the germline V gene. V lost 5 bases, J lost 10 bases, and 5 bases stayed unmatched. The CDR3 is 13 residues long. Here the CDR3 DNA reads TGCGCCAGCAGGCGAGGACTAGCGGGAGTCCAGTACTTC. This codes for CASRRGLAGVQYF.

This chain joins TRBV6-2 or TRBV6-3 and TRBJ2-2; TRBD2 is a possible D gene (5 bases). The V end was cut by 0 bases, the J end by 5 bases, with 10 bases between. CDR1 MNHEY and CDR2 SVGEGT come from the germline V gene. This CDR3 is built from 15 residues. The CDR3 DNA follows: TGTGCCAGCAGTTACTCGAAACGGACTACCGGGGAGCTGTTTTTT. Translating it yields CASSYSKRTTGELFF.

This clonotype was counted at least ten times. The chain combines TRBV4-2 with TRBJ2-4; D gene ambiguous. This CDR3 is built from 12 residues. Germline CDR1 is LGHNA and CDR2 is YNFKEQ. Trimming took 0 bases from V and 7 from J, leaving 4 bases between them. As DNA, the CDR3 is TGTGCCAGCAGCCAAGAGGAGAACATTCAGTACTTC. Amino acids: CASSQEENIQYF.

The table lists this clonotype with many counts. This rearrangement joins TRBV6-2 or TRBV6-3 to TRBJ2-3; no clear D gene. The V end lost 2 bases, the J end lost 6 bases, and 9 bases lay between the germline ends. The germline gives CDR1 MNHEY, CDR2 SVGEGT. The CDR3 spans 13 residues. This chain's CDR3 is CASSYRLKDTQYF. The CDR3 DNA follows: TGTGCCAGCAGTTACAGGCTGAAGGATACGCAGTATTTT.

The J gene is TRBJ1-2, the V gene TRBV28, with 8 bases lining up with TRBD1. CDR3 length: 13 amino acids. Trimming at V came to 8 bases and at J to 4 bases, leaving 6 bases not matched to a gene. Germline V lookup: CDR1 MDHEN, CDR2 SYDVKM. As DNA, the CDR3 is TGTGCCAGCGATCAGGGGGCGGTCTATGGCTACACCTTC. Its translation: CASDQGAVYGYTF.

The rearrangement links TRBV2 to TRBJ2-3; 9 bases agree with TRBD1. Germline trimming cut 4 bases from V and 14 bases from J; bases unmatched to any gene: 7. The CDR3 totals 12 residues. Germline V CDR1 and CDR2: SNHLY, FYNNEI. The CDR3 nucleotides are TGTGCCAGCAGTGGGGGTGGGGACAGGGTGTATTTT. This sequence encodes CASSGGGDRVYF. Full variable domain (outside the CDR3, taken from reference TRBV2 and TRBJ2-3): EPEVTQTPSHQVTQMGQEVILRCVPISNHLYFYWYRQILGQKVEFLVSFYNNEISEKSEIFDDQFSVERPDGSNFTLKIRSTKLEDSAMYFCASSGGGDRVYFGPGTRLTVL.

V and J are TRBV28 and TRBJ1-1; tentative D call: TRBD1 (6 bases). The CDR3 runs 12 residues. The V gene lost 5 bases and the J gene lost 9 bases, with 13 bases spanning the gap. Germline lookup yields CDR1 MDHEN and CDR2 SYDVKM. The CDR3 DNA reads as TGTGCCAGCAGTCCCGCACAGGGCAAAGCTTTCTTT. It yields the protein CASSPAQGKAFF.

The chain has TRBV6-1 and TRBJ1-4; no clear D. Per the germline V gene, CDR1 is MNHNS and CDR2 is SASEGT. The CDR3 spans 14 residues. Trimming cost V 3 bases and J 5 bases, with 10 bases left between them. The CDR3 coding sequence is TGTGCCAGCAGTGATGGCCTTAGGAATGAAAAACTGTTTTTT. Protein sequence: CASSDGLRNEKLFF.

This clonotype has just a few counts. This may arise from a read error, as a much more abundant clone is one base away. The chain joins TRBV12-3 or TRBV12-4 to TRBJ1-1, with 9 bases fitting TRBD1. This CDR3 comprises 14 residues. The DNA for the CDR3 is TGTGCCGGCAGTTTGGGACAGGGAAACACTGAAGCTTTCTTT. This translates into CAGSLGQGNTEAFF.